One sample yielded the 29 T cell receptor beta chains listed below, sequenced in a study of blood T cell repertoires in COVID-19. Assay used: immunoSEQ multiplex PCR; TCRdb lists only in-frame clones, some missing. The sample holds about 170,000 clones, approximately 91% seen once. Sample: peripheral blood. The source is a man younger than 35 with COVID-19, enrolled during active disease.

The rearrangement links TRBV19 to TRBJ1-3; D unresolved. Trimming pared 6 bases from V and 4 bases from J, leaving 7 bases between. CDR3 length: 12 amino acids. CDR1 and CDR2 (germline): LNHDA, SQIVND (reference sequence). CDR3 region: CASSVQGNTIYF. CDR3 DNA sequence: TGTGCCAGTAGCGTACAAGGAAACACCATATATTTT.

The rearrangement uses TRBV7-8 and TRBJ2-2, with TRBD2 matching 12 bases. This CDR3 spans 17 amino acids. V dropped 6 bases and J dropped 4; count of bases not matched to a gene: 9. Germline V lookup: CDR1 SGHVS, CDR2 FQNEAQ. The CDR3 sequence is CASRELAGGRVTGELFF. CDR3 DNA: TGTGCCAGCAGAGAGCTAGCGGGAGGGAGGGTCACCGGGGAGCTGTTTTTT.

This clone was recorded a few times. The chain recombines TRBV10-2 with TRBJ1-5; 8 bases line up with TRBD1. The CDR3 is 14 amino acids. Germline V CDR1 and CDR2: WSHSY, SAAADI. V lost 2 bases and J lost 4; bases outside the gene matches: 1. CDR3 DNA: TGCGCCAGCAGTGAGCAGGGGGCAAATCAGCCCCAGCATTTT. Translating it yields CASSEQGANQPQHF.

The CDR3 is CASSPNWGGGQPQHF. CDR3 DNA sequence: TGTGCCAGCAGCCCTAATTGGGGGGGCGGCCAGCCCCAGCATTTT. The V call is TRBV5-6, the J call TRBJ1-5, with D tentatively TRBD1 (6 bases). Trimming removed 4 bases at V and 7 bases at J, with 18 bases between. Per the germline V gene, CDR1 is SGHDT and CDR2 is YYEEEE. The CDR3 is 15 residues long.

The chain is built from TRBV4-2 and TRBJ1-2, with unresolved D. This CDR3 spans 18 amino acids. V lost 0 bases and J lost 0, with 17 bases in between. In germline, CDR1 is LGHNA, CDR2 YNFKEQ. CDR3 nucleotides: TGTGCCAGCAGCCAAGATCCCAATACGGGATTGACTAACTATGGCTACACCTTC. This sequence encodes CASSQDPNTGLTNYGYTF.

The V and J genes are TRBV4-1 and TRBJ2-5, with 7 positions matching TRBD2. With V trimmed by 0 bases and J by 9 bases, 1 base remained unmatched. The CDR3 contains 12 residues. In germline, CDR1 is MGHRA, CDR2 YSYEKL. DNA for the CDR3: TGCGCCAGCAGCCAAGATGGGGGGGCCCAGTACTTC. Translated: CASSQDGGAQYF.

As for this clone: Mismatch with germline at one junction end may stem from a read error. CDR3 protein: CASSLRRDRGEKLLF. The CDR3 nucleotides read TGTGCCAGCAGCTTACGGCGGGACAGGGGGGAAAAACTGCTTTTT. The chain combines TRBV7-9 with TRBJ1-4; 11 bases map to TRBD1. In germline, CDR1 is SEHNR, CDR2 FQNEAQ (reference sequence). The CDR3 has 15 amino acids.

This sequence joins TRBV7-9 and TRBJ2-7, with D possibly matching TRBD1 (6 bases). The CDR3 extends over 15 amino acids. The V gene lost 5 bases and the J gene lost 3 bases, with 17 bases spanning the gap. From germline, CDR1 is SEHNR and CDR2 FQNEAQ (reference sequence). The chain's CDR3 is CASSPDGTGIYEQYF. CDR3 nucleotides: TGTGCCAGCAGCCCGGACGGAACAGGGATCTACGAGCAGTACTTC.

This chain joins TRBV12-3 or TRBV12-4 and TRBJ1-1; D possibly corresponds to TRBD1 (6 bases). The CDR3 is 12 residues long. V was cut by 5 bases and J by 10 bases, with 14 bases left in between. The chain's CDR3 is CASSTTGSIAFF. CDR3 nucleotides: TGTGCCAGCAGTACAACAGGGTCGATAGCTTTCTTT.

The V and J genes are TRBV15 and TRBJ2-1; 7 bases map to TRBD2. V shed 0 bases and J 7 bases; nucleotides not matched to a gene: 9. The CDR3 contains 16 residues. Germline V gene sequence: CDR1 LNHNV, CDR2 YYDKDF (reference sequence). The CDR3 DNA sequence: TGTGCCACCAGCAGAGATCAGGAGGGAGGGGCGAATGAGCAGTTCTTC. Translated: CATSRDQEGGANEQFF.

The chain has TRBV4-3 and TRBJ2-7; D might be TRBD1 (5 bases). CDR1 is LGHNA, CDR2 YSLEER, per germline. V was shortened by 3 bases and J by 1 base, with 13 bases between the two germline ends. This CDR3 has 15 residues. CDR3 in amino acids: CASSQTNSGSYEQYF. The DNA for the CDR3 is TGCGCCAGCAGCCAGACCAACTCAGGGTCCTACGAGCAGTACTTC.

The V gene is TRBV2, the J gene TRBJ2-5; D is perhaps TRBD1 (6 bases). CDR3 length equals 17 residues. Germline CDR1 SNHLY, CDR2 FYNNEI. Deletions cut 0 bases from V and 12 bases from J, with 26 bases between. The CDR3 DNA is TGTGCCAGCAGTGAAGCGCTGGTCTGGGGGCTAAATGGACCCAAGTACTTC. Amino acids: CASSEALVWGLNGPKYF.

The V call is TRBV27, the J call TRBJ1-2; D is unresolved. The V gene lost 3 bases and the J gene lost 2 bases, with 7 bases spanning the gap. The CDR3 loop spans 13 amino acids. Germline-derived CDR1 and CDR2 are MNHEY and SMNVEV (reference sequence). CDR3 region: CASSLTMNYGYTF. The DNA of the CDR3 is TGTGCCAGCAGTTTGACAATGAACTATGGCTACACCTTC.

This rearrangement joins TRBV7-2 to TRBJ1-2; 9 positions agree with TRBD1. The V gene's germline CDR1 is SGHTA and CDR2 FQGNSA. The V and J ends lost 1 base and 5 bases, in that order; junction bases with no gene match: 5. There are 15 residues in the CDR3. CDR3 DNA: TGTGCCAGCAGCTTAGGGACAGGGGTGAGGTATGGCTACACCTTC. Translating it yields CASSLGTGVRYGYTF.

The chain joins TRBV18 to TRBJ2-1; the D gene is possibly TRBD2 (5 bases). CDR1 is KGHSH, CDR2 LQKENI, per germline. Trimming shortened V by 2 bases and J by 4 bases, and 12 bases separated the two germline ends. The CDR3 extends over 15 amino acids. CDR3 sequence reads: CASSPMDLRYNEQFF. The CDR3 nucleotides are TGTGCCAGCTCACCAATGGACTTAAGGTACAATGAGCAGTTCTTC.

The chain has TRBV29-1 and TRBJ2-1, with D unresolved. This CDR3 is built from 15 residues. Germline CDR1 is SQVTM and CDR2 is ANQGSEA. V lost 7 bases and J lost 0, with 16 bases in between. CDR3 loop: CSAPGPTRSYNEQFF. CDR3 nucleotides: TGCAGCGCCCCCGGTCCGACTCGCTCCTACAATGAGCAGTTCTTC.

The chain combines TRBV7-2 with TRBJ1-1; no definite D call. V lost 2 bases and J 7 bases, leaving 17 bases between the germline ends. The CDR3 has 15 amino acids. Germline V gives CDR1 SGHTA, CDR2 FQGNSA. For the CDR3, the DNA is TGTGCCAGCAGCTTACGCGGCTCGCTGTACGGTGAAGCTTTCTTT. Translated: CASSLRGSLYGEAFF.

This sequence joins TRBV4-3 and TRBJ2-3; D unresolved. Germline V gene sequence: CDR1 LGHNA, CDR2 YSLEER. This CDR3 is built from 13 residues. Trimming took off 5 bases at V and 1 base at J, with 7 bases between the two ends. The CDR3 here is CASSEAGTDTQYF. CDR3 DNA sequence: TGCGCCAGCAGCGAGGCAGGCACAGATACGCAGTATTTT.

The rearrangement links TRBV7-2 to TRBJ2-7, with 7 bases lining up with TRBD2. Germline assignment: CDR1 SGHTA and CDR2 FQGNSA. J lost 2 bases, V lost 2 bases, and 9 bases had no gene match. CDR3 size: 16 residues. The CDR3 region is CASSLSYREVPYEQYF. In nucleotides, the CDR3 is TGTGCCAGCAGCTTATCTTATCGGGAGGTGCCCTACGAGCAGTACTTC.

This sequence joins TRBV12-3 or TRBV12-4 and TRBJ2-1; perhaps TRBD2 as D (6 bases). CDR3 length equals 12 residues. Trimming cost V 6 bases and J 3 bases, with 6 bases left between them. The CDR3 bases are TGTGCCAGCAGGGAGGGCTACAATGAGCAGTTCTTC. It specifies CASREGYNEQFF.

The V and J genes are TRBV4-1 and TRBJ2-7; 8 nucleotides agree with TRBD2. Germline loops: CDR1 MGHRA, CDR2 YSYEKL. CDR3 length equals 16 residues. V lost 0 bases, J lost 7 bases, and 11 bases stayed unmatched. As DNA, the CDR3 is TGCGCCAGCAGCCAAGATCCCGGACTAGCTCGACGGGAGCAGTACTTC. Translating gives CASSQDPGLARREQYF.

The V and J genes are TRBV12-5 and TRBJ2-5; TRBD2 aligns across 7 bases. Trimming removed 7 bases from V and 0 bases from J; junction bases left unmatched: 11. The CDR3 has 16 residues. Germline CDR1 reads LGHNT; CDR2 reads FRNRAP. The CDR3 loop reads CASAGGGRGYQETQYF. The CDR3 DNA reads TGTGCTAGTGCCGGGGGAGGGAGGGGCTACCAAGAGACCCAGTACTTC.

V usage is TRBV4-3 and J usage is TRBJ2-5; TRBD2 matches at 14 bases. Germline V CDR1 and CDR2: LGHNA, YSLEER. The CDR3 has 15 amino acids. V was clipped by 4 bases and J by 3 bases; unmatched bases: 1. The DNA of the CDR3 is TGCGCCAGCAGCCCGGGACTAGCGGGAGAAGAGACCCAGTACTTC. Amino acid sequence: CASSPGLAGEETQYF.

This chain joins TRBV6-4 and TRBJ1-4; TRBD1 is a possible D gene (5 bases). The CDR3 length is 16 residues. CDR1 MRHNA and CDR2 SNTAGT come from the germline V gene. Trimming stripped 3 bases from V and 8 bases from J, with 19 bases between. Here the CDR3 reads CASSEGFGQGGEKLFF. CDR3 sequence (DNA): TGTGCCAGCAGTGAAGGATTCGGCCAGGGAGGAGAAAAACTGTTTTTT.

The chain joins TRBV27 to TRBJ1-6, with 9 positions matching TRBD1. This CDR3 spans 15 amino acids. In germline, CDR1 is MNHEY, CDR2 SMNVEV (reference sequence). Losses at the gene ends were 7 bases for V and 8 bases for J; bases not matched to a gene: 9. The CDR3 bases are TGTGCCAGCACCTTTGGGACAGGGACTGATTCACCCCTCCACTTT. Protein sequence: CASTFGTGTDSPLHF.

The genes are TRBV5-5 and TRBJ2-7, with 7 bases lining up with TRBD1. Germline lookup yields CDR1 SGHKS and CDR2 YYEKEE (reference sequence). J lost 1 base, V lost 4 bases, and 5 bases had no gene match. The length of the CDR3 is 14 residues. The CDR3 region has the DNA TGTGCCAGCAGCCACCAGACAGGGTCCTACGAGCAGTACTTC. It encodes CASSHQTGSYEQYF.

V gene TRBV7-2 combines with J gene TRBJ2-5; D is perhaps TRBD2 (6 bases). Per germline, CDR1 SGHTA and CDR2 FQGNSA. There are 15 residues in the CDR3. The V end lost 5 bases, the J end lost 2 bases, and 15 bases lay between the germline ends. The CDR3 loop reads CASSLPGEEQETQYF. In nucleotides, the CDR3 is TGTGCCAGCAGCCTCCCGGGGGAGGAGCAAGAGACCCAGTACTTC.

The chain carries TRBV10-1 and TRBJ2-3; D not resolved. Germline V gene lookup returns CDR1 WNHNN and CDR2 SYGVQD (reference sequence). V lost 8 bases and J lost 2, with 8 bases in between. The length of the CDR3 is 12 residues. The CDR3 here is CASSQFTDTQYF. The CDR3, as DNA: TGCGCCAGCTCTCAGTTCACAGATACGCAGTATTTT.

This clone has only a few counts. The V and J genes are TRBV18 and TRBJ1-3; 7 positions match TRBD1. Trimming took 3 bases from V and 0 from J; bases not matched to a gene: 8. The germline V gene has CDR1 KGHSH and CDR2 LQKENI. The CDR3 covers 17 residues. CDR3 sequence: CASSPRGTESSGNTIYF. CDR3 sequence (DNA): TGTGCCAGCTCACCCCGAGGGACAGAGAGCTCTGGAAACACCATATATTTT.